One TCR beta chain is described in this entry. Its antigen is not identified. TCRdb called the RT-PCR reads again in MiXCR, with one record for every CDR3 protein. The table has fewer than 250,000 distinct CDR3 sequences, about an eighth seen once. This entry belongs to a study of response to subunit inactivated influenza vaccine. Study-level results: The authors put forward the suggestion that each seasonal influenza vaccination may bring in only a limited number of new T cells.

The V gene's germline CDR1 is SGHVS and CDR2 FNYEAQ. V shed 2 bases and J shed 0 bases, with 7 bases lying between them. The CDR3 length is 14 residues. This TCR was sampled from a man in his forties or fifties who received an inactivated influenza vaccine. This sample comprised CD8+ T cells sorted from PBMCs, obtained 5 to 6 days after vaccination. The gene calls are TRBV7-6 and TRBJ1-1; D is uncertain. The CDR3 spells CASSLTPVNTEAFF. For the CDR3, the DNA is TGTGCCAGCAGCTTAACGCCTGTGAACACTGAAGCTTTCTTT.